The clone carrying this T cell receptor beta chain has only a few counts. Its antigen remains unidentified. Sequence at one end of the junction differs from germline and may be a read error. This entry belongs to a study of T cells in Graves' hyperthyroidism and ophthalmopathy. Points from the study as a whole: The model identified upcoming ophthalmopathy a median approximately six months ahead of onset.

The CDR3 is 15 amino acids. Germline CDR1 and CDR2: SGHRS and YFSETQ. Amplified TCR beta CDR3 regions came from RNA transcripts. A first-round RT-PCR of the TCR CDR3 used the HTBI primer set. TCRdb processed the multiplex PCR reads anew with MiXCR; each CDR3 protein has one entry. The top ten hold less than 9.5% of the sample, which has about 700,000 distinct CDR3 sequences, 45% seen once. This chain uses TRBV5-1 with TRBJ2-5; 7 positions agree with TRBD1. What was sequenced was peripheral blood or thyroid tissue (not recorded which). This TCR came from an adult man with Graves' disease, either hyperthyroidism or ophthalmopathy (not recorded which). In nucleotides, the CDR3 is TGTGCCAGCTCGCCTGGGACAGCCACTCAAGAGACCCAGTACTTC. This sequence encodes CASSPGTATQETQYF.